These 3 T cell receptor beta chains came from one sample sequenced in a study of cytomegalovirus exposure and HLA in healthy donors. Primers: 60 Vbeta forward and 13 Jbeta reverse. Profiled with immunoSEQ multiplex PCR; TCRdb holds only in-frame clones, not every one. The sample's table shows around 140,000 clones. The sequencing sample was made of PBMCs. The receptor set was obtained from a woman in her fifties or sixties in good health and CMV-seronegative.

This sequence joins TRBV6-1 and TRBJ1-5; D possibly corresponds to TRBD1 (5 bases). The CDR3 totals 13 residues. V was cut by 6 bases and J by 5 bases, with 11 bases left in between. Germline CDR1 and CDR2: MNHNS and SASEGT. The DNA of the CDR3 is TGTGCCAGCAGCTTGCGGGGCGATCAGCCCCAGCATTTT. It is translated as CASSLRGDQPQHF.

On this clone: The conserved phenylalanine or tryptophan is not found at the CDR3 terminus, so this likely reflects a read error. The J gene is TRBJ1-2, the V gene TRBV28, with TRBD1 matching 7 bases. The J segment lost 5 bases and the V segment lost 6 bases, leaving 9 bases of the junction unmatched. The CDR3 has 14 amino acids. Germline CDR1 and CDR2: MDHEN and SYDVKM. CDR3 sequence (DNA): TGTGCCAGCAGCCTCGGGACAGAGATTTATGGCTACACCCTC. Amino acids: CASSLGTEIYGYTL.

The CDR3, as DNA: TGTGCCATCAGTGAGTCACAGCAGGGAAACACAGATACGCAGTATTTT. Encoded protein: CAISESQQGNTDTQYF. The chain joins TRBV10-3 to TRBJ2-3; D may be TRBD1 (5 bases). Trimming took off 0 bases at V and 2 bases at J, with 12 bases between the two ends. This CDR3 spans 16 amino acids. The germline V gene has CDR1 ENHRY and CDR2 SYGVKD.